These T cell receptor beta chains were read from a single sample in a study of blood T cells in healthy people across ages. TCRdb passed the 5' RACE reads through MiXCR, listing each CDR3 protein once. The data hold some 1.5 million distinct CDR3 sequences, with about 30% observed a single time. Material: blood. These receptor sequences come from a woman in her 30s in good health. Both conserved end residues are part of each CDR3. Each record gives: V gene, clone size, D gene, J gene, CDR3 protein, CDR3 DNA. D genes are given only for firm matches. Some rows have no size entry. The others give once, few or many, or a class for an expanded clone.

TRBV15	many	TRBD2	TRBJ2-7	CATSRLRAGGPHEQYF	TGTGCCACCAGCAGATTAAGGGCGGGAGGGCCCCACGAGCAGTACTTC
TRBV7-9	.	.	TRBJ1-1	CASSLYQDTGTEAFF	TGTGCCAGCAGCTTATATCAGGACACGGGCACTGAAGCTTTCTTT
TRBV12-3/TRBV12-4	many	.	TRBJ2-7	CASSWGWGYEQYF	TGTGCCAGCAGTTGGGGGTGGGGCTACGAGCAGTACTTC
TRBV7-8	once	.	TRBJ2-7	CASSSPRGSSGSYGQYF	TGTGCCAGCAGCTCACCGAGGGGGAGTAGCGGTTCCTACGGGCAGTACTTC
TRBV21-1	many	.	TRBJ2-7	CARRQGGTYEQYF	TGTGCCCGGAGACAGGGGGGAACCTACGAGCAGTACTTC
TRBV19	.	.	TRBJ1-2	CASSRRESNYGYTF	TGTGCCAGTAGTCGCAGGGAATCTAACTATGGCTACACCTTC
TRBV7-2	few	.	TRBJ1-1	CASSLAPTGNTEAFF	TGTGCCAGCAGCCTCGCCCCCACAGGGAACACTGAAGCTTTCTTT
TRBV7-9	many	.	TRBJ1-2	CASSLDLGRTNYGYTF	TGTGCCAGCAGCTTAGATTTGGGTAGGACTAACTATGGCTACACCTTC
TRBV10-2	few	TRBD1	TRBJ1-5	CASRADRVQPQHF	TGCGCCAGCAGGGCCGACAGGGTCCAGCCCCAGCATTTT
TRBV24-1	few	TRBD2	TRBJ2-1	CATSDRTSVNNEQFF	TGTGCCACCAGTGATCGGACTAGCGTAAATAATGAGCAGTTCTTC
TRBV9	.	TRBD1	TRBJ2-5	CASSEGQGTQETQYF	TGTGCCAGCAGCGAGGGACAGGGCACCCAAGAGACCCAGTACTTC
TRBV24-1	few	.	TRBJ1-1	CATRQQGYTEAFF	TGTGCCACCAGACAACAGGGCTACACTGAAGCTTTCTTT
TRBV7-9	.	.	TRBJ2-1	CASSLEGTPNNEQFF	TGTGCCAGCAGCTTAGAAGGGACCCCTAACAATGAGCAGTTCTTC
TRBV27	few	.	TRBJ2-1	CASSLRAGNNEQFF	TGTGCCAGCAGTTTAAGGGCCGGTAACAATGAGCAGTTCTTC
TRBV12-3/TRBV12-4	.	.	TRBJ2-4	CASSRLSNIQYF	TGTGCCAGCAGTCGACTGTCAAACATTCAGTACTTC
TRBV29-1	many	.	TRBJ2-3	CSVGHRYTDTQYF	TGCAGCGTGGGACACCGATACACAGATACGCAGTATTTT
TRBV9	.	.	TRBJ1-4	CASSVGFGTPNEKLFF	TGTGCCAGCAGCGTAGGATTCGGGACGCCAAATGAAAAACTGTTTTTT
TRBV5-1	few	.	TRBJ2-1	CASSLAVGRYNEQFF	TGCGCCAGCAGCTTGGCCGTCGGAAGATACAATGAGCAGTTCTTC
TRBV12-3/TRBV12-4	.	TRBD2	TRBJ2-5	CASQFSGGAETQYF	TGTGCCAGCCAGTTTAGCGGGGGGGCCGAGACCCAGTACTTC
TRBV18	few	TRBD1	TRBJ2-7	CASSRGTGWSEQYF	TGTGCCAGCTCACGAGGGACAGGGTGGAGCGAGCAGTACTTC
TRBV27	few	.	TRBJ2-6	CASRIQGILSGANVLTF	TGTGCCAGCAGGATACAGGGTATCCTCTCTGGGGCCAACGTCCTGACTTTC
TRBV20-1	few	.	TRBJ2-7	CSAKGYNTYEQYF	TGCAGTGCTAAAGGTTACAACACCTACGAGCAGTACTTC
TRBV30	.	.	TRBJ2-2	CAWRGRGELFF	TGTGCCTGGAGAGGAAGGGGGGAGCTGTTTTTT
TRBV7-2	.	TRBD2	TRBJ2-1	CASSSRTSGRSSEQFF	TGTGCCAGCAGCTCACGGACTAGCGGGAGGTCCAGCGAGCAGTTCTTC
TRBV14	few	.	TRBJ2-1	CASSPRQASTSYNEQFF	TGTGCCAGCAGCCCTCGACAGGCTTCGACCTCCTACAATGAGCAGTTCTTC
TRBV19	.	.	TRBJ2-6	CASLITTGANVLTF	TGTGCCAGCCTAATAACTACTGGGGCCAACGTCCTGACTTTC
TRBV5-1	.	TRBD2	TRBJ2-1	CASSLEPGTSIGNEQFF	TGCGCCAGCAGCTTGGAGCCCGGGACTAGCATTGGGAATGAGCAGTTCTTC